Listed below are T cell receptor beta chains from one sample, sequenced in a study of tumor-infiltrating lymphocytes in localized non-small cell lung cancer. Assay: immunoSEQ multiplex PCR; the TCRdb copy retains only in-frame clones and omits some. The repertoire holds 27,000 or so clones, with 75% to 90% as singletons. Input material: lung tumor tissue. The receptors derive from a human donor with non-small cell lung cancer. The CDR3 runs from the conserved cysteine through the conserved F or W. Each record gives: J gene, V gene, D gene, clone size, CDR3 protein, CDR3 DNA. A D gene is named only where the DNA matches it firmly. Size values are once, few and many counts, or a class for expanded clones, and some rows have none.

TRBJ1-1	TRBV6-5	.	.	CASSLSMTVNTEAFF	TGTGCCAGCAGTCTCTCGATGACAGTGAACACTGAAGCTTTCTTT
TRBJ1-5	TRBV29-1	.	.	CSVSWSSTGNQPQHF	TGCAGCGTTAGCTGGTCCTCGACGGGCAATCAGCCCCAGCATTTT
TRBJ2-5	TRBV7-7	TRBD2	once	CASSLAGGTETQYF	TGTGCTAGCAGCTTAGCGGGGGGAACAGAGACCCAGTACTTC
TRBJ2-5	TRBV7-2	TRBD1	.	CASSYDRGRGETQYF	TGTGCCAGCAGCTACGACAGGGGGCGCGGGGAGACCCAGTACTTC
TRBJ2-7	TRBV11-2	.	.	CASSPGANPYEQYF	TGTGCCAGCAGCCCTGGGGCCAACCCCTACGAGCAGTACTTC
TRBJ2-7	TRBV6-5	TRBD1	.	CASSQQDRRQYF	TGTGCCAGCAGCCAACAGGACAGGCGGCAGTACTTC
TRBJ1-3	TRBV4-2	.	few	CASSQVRGTGNTIYF	TGTGCCAGCAGCCAAGTTCGGGGGACTGGAAACACCATATATTTT
TRBJ2-5	TRBV2	TRBD1	.	CASSEEGTGLKTQYF	TGTGCCAGCAGTGAAGAGGGGACAGGGTTAAAGACCCAGTACTTC
TRBJ2-7	TRBV30	TRBD2	.	CAWSTGTTLSYEQYF	TGTGCCTGGTCGACCGGGACTACTCTCTCCTACGAGCAGTACTTC
TRBJ1-2	TRBV7-2	.	.	CASSLQHREVGYGYTF	TGTGCCAGCAGCTTACAACACAGGGAGGTGGGCTATGGCTACACCTTC
TRBJ1-5	TRBV7-2	.	.	CASSLGAAIGPQHF	TGTGCCAGCAGCTTAGGGGCGGCAATAGGCCCCCAGCATTTT
TRBJ1-3	TRBV6-5	.	.	CASSYSAGHSGNTIYF	TGTGCCAGCAGTTACTCCGCAGGCCACTCTGGAAACACCATATATTTT
TRBJ1-6	TRBV25-1	.	.	CASSEYRKDNSPLHF	TGTGCCAGCAGTGAATATAGAAAAGATAATTCACCCCTCCACTTT
TRBJ2-2	TRBV18	.	.	CASSPERPPTGELFF	TGTGCCAGCTCACCGGAACGGCCACCCACCGGGGAGCTGTTTTTT
TRBJ1-4	TRBV5-4	.	.	CASSSQGGGNEKLFF	TGTGCAAGCAGCTCTCAGGGAGGAGGAAATGAAAAACTGTTTTTT
TRBJ2-3	TRBV11-2	.	.	CASSFVTPSTDTQYF	TGTGCCAGCAGCTTCGTCACCCCTAGCACAGATACGCAGTATTTT
TRBJ2-5	TRBV7-6	.	once	CASSSLQIQETQYF	TGTGCCAGCAGCTCTTTACAGATCCAAGAGACCCAGTACTTC
TRBJ2-7	TRBV10-3	.	.	CAISESGRSEGGYEQYF	TGTGCCATCAGTGAGTCGGGGCGGAGTGAAGGGGGGTACGAGCAGTACTTC
TRBJ1-2	TRBV7-9	TRBD1	.	CASSFGTGGRYGYTF	TGTGCCAGCAGCTTTGGGACAGGGGGCCGCTATGGCTACACCTTC
TRBJ2-3	TRBV9	.	few	CASSVDPGSPDTQYF	TGTGCCAGCAGCGTCGACCCAGGTTCCCCAGATACGCAGTATTTT
TRBJ1-4	TRBV29-1	.	.	CSGALGFGNEKLFF	TGCAGCGGGGCCCTAGGATTTGGTAATGAAAAACTGTTTTTT
TRBJ1-1	TRBV7-7	.	.	CASSRRENTEAFF	TGTGCTAGCAGCCGCAGGGAGAACACTGAAGCTTTCTTT
TRBJ2-1	TRBV27	.	.	CASSPTNTHNEQFF	TGTGCCAGCAGTCCCACTAACACCCACAATGAGCAGTTCTTC
TRBJ2-7	TRBV28	TRBD1	.	CASSTGQGAREQYF	TGTGCCAGCAGCACTGGACAGGGGGCGAGAGAGCAGTACTTC
TRBJ1-2	TRBV7-2	.	once	CASSSDDVGYTF	TGTGCCAGCAGCTCCGACGATGTAGGCTACACCTTC
TRBJ2-2	TRBV7-2	TRBD2	.	CASSLAGLARTGELFF	TGTGCCAGCAGCTTAGCGGGACTAGCGAGGACCGGGGAGCTGTTTTTT
TRBJ1-1	TRBV7-2	TRBD1	.	CASSLATTGPNTEAFF	TGTGCCAGCAGCTTAGCAACGACAGGGCCAAACACTGAAGCTTTCTTT
TRBJ1-5	TRBV11-2	TRBD1	.	CASSLRTGVGQPQHF	TGTGCCAGCAGCCTAAGGACAGGGGTGGGCCAGCCCCAGCATTTT
TRBJ1-1	TRBV5-5	TRBD1	once	CASSFSTDREVPEAFF	TGTGCCAGCAGCTTCAGCACGGACAGGGAGGTACCTGAAGCTTTCTTT
TRBJ1-6	TRBV5-1	.	few	CASSLETFDSPLHF	TGCGCCAGCAGCTTGGAGACGTTTGATTCACCCCTCCACTTT
TRBJ2-6	TRBV7-2	.	.	CASSATLQGTGANVLTF	TGTGCCAGCAGCGCAACCTTACAGGGTACTGGGGCCAACGTCCTGACTTTC
TRBJ2-5	TRBV7-2	.	.	CASSLDRQTQYF	TGTGCCAGTAGCCTGGACAGACAGACCCAGTACTTC
TRBJ1-1	TRBV5-8	TRBD1	.	CASSLDDRGWAFF	TGTGCCAGCAGCTTGGATGACAGGGGTTGGGCTTTCTTT
TRBJ1-6	TRBV27	TRBD1	.	CASSHGTGIDSPLHF	TGTGCCAGCAGCCACGGGACAGGGATTGATTCACCCCTCCACTTT
TRBJ2-7	TRBV30	TRBD1	.	CAWSVQGAYEQYF	TGTGCCTGGAGTGTTCAGGGGGCCTACGAGCAGTACTTC
TRBJ2-3	TRBV30	TRBD2	.	CAWRRTSYPDTQYF	TGTGCCTGGAGGCGGACTAGCTACCCAGATACGCAGTATTTT
TRBJ2-1	TRBV30	TRBD2	.	CAWSYRAGGKNYHNEQFF	TGTGCCTGGAGTTATCGGGCGGGGGGGAAGAACTACCACAATGAGCAGTTCTTC
TRBJ2-3	TRBV7-2	TRBD2	.	CASSLDLAVDTQYF	TGTGCCAGCAGCTTAGATCTAGCGGTAGATACGCAGTATTTT
TRBJ1-6	TRBV7-2	TRBD1	medium-sized	CASSPRDRDNSPLHF	TGTGCCAGCAGCCCCCGGGACAGAGATAATTCACCCCTCCACTTT
TRBJ1-5	TRBV7-2	TRBD1	.	CASSKQGRGNQPQHF	TGTGCCAGCAGCAAACAGGGGAGGGGGAATCAGCCCCAGCATTTT
TRBJ1-1	TRBV20-1	.	.	CSASPNTEAFF	TGCAGTGCTTCCCCGAACACTGAAGCTTTCTTT
TRBJ1-1	TRBV4-3	.	.	CASSPGTDGRAFF	TGCGCCAGCAGTCCCGGGACGGACGGCCGTGCTTTCTTT
TRBJ2-1	TRBV5-6	.	.	CASSFAGNPRNEQFF	TGTGCCAGCAGCTTTGCCGGGAACCCGAGGAATGAGCAGTTCTTC
TRBJ2-2	TRBV5-4	.	.	CASWASQTGELFF	TGTGCCAGCTGGGCATCCCAAACCGGGGAGCTGTTTTTT
TRBJ2-7	TRBV27	.	.	CASSSYYPVREQYF	TGTGCCAGCAGTTCCTACTACCCTGTACGCGAGCAGTACTTC
TRBJ2-3	TRBV5-4	.	.	CASSPSADTQYF	TGTGCCAGCAGCCCTAGCGCAGATACGCAGTATTTT
TRBJ1-4	TRBV18	TRBD1	.	CASSFPGTAEKLFF	TGTGCCAGCTCATTCCCCGGGACAGCAGAAAAACTGTTTTTT
TRBJ1-2	TRBV19	TRBD1	.	CASSLGQGVPGSRGYTF	TGTGCCAGTAGTCTTGGACAGGGAGTTCCTGGGTCTCGGGGCTACACCTTC
TRBJ1-3	TRBV4-2	.	.	CASSQDGISGNTIYF	TGTGCCAGCAGCCAAGATGGCATCTCTGGAAACACCATATATTTT
TRBJ2-1	TRBV15	.	.	CATSRDRTVYNEQFF	TGTGCCACCAGCAGAGACCGGACAGTATACAATGAGCAGTTCTTC
TRBJ2-7	TRBV5-5	.	.	CASSLAPGPYEQYF	TGTGCCAGCAGCTTGGCCCCGGGACCCTACGAGCAGTACTTC
TRBJ2-1	TRBV4-2	.	.	CASSQDLTAIRFSYNEQFF	TGTGCCAGCAGCCAAGATCTTACGGCTATACGGTTTTCCTACAATGAGCAGTTCTTC
TRBJ1-2	TRBV5-6	.	.	CASSLGNYGYTF	TGTGCCAGCAGCTTGGGAAACTATGGCTACACCTTC
TRBJ2-7	TRBV7-3	TRBD1	.	CASSLLGQGFYEQYF	TGTGCCAGCAGCCTTCTGGGACAGGGCTTTTACGAGCAGTACTTC
TRBJ2-3	TRBV6-4	TRBD1	.	CASSSQGATDTQYF	TGTGCCAGCAGTTCCCAGGGGGCTACAGATACGCAGTATTTT
TRBJ2-5	TRBV5-6	.	.	CASSRLDGQETQYF	TGTGCCAGCAGTAGACTCGACGGGCAAGAGACCCAGTACTTC
TRBJ1-5	TRBV4-3	.	.	CASSQDQGDQPQHF	TGCGCCAGCAGCCAAGATCAGGGTGATCAGCCCCAGCATTTT
TRBJ2-5	TRBV5-4	.	.	CASSLATLGSGSETQYF	TGTGCCAGCAGCTTGGCCACTTTAGGATCAGGATCAGAGACCCAGTACTTC
TRBJ1-2	TRBV11-2	.	once	CASSTGSEGGYTF	TGTGCCAGCAGCACCGGGAGCGAAGGAGGCTACACCTTC
TRBJ1-5	TRBV5-6	.	.	CASSFLGLGNQPQHF	TGTGCCAGCAGCTTTTTAGGTCTTGGGAATCAGCCCCAGCATTTT